This T cell receptor beta chain is from a study of blood T cell repertoires in COVID-19. Study-level information: Sites across the United States, Italy and Spain contributed samples from acute and convalescent COVID-19. Sources were T cells, B-cell-depleted T cells, or PBMCs; the material itself was cDNA or gDNA.

Study processing details: Amplification of reference gene primers was used by the study to estimate nucleated cell counts. The protocol was immunoSEQ multiplex PCR, while the TCRdb copy is restricted to in-frame clones and leaves out a portion. That table supplies the V and J calls and clone size; D and trimming were determined from the DNA. The top ten hold 3% to 3.5% of the sample, which has some 200,000 clones, about 86% seen once. Sequencing was performed on peripheral blood. The sequence was collected from a woman under 40 who had recovered from COVID-19.

CDR3 sequence reads: CASTPNGYEQYF. The CDR3 coding sequence is TGTGCCAGCACCCCAAACGGCTACGAGCAGTACTTC. The chain uses TRBV28 and TRBJ2-7; D unclear. CDR3 length equals 12 residues. The V end lost 7 bases, the J end lost 3 bases, and 10 bases lay between the germline ends. The germline gives CDR1 MDHEN, CDR2 SYDVKM.